Sequencing of this T cell receptor beta chain was carried out in a study of cytomegalovirus exposure and HLA in healthy donors (dated by TCRdb to 2016 to 2017). Background on the whole study: In an earlier analysis of under 750 of the donors, around 290 Gb of sequence data and 100 million or so unique TCR beta sequences from 150 million to 200 million T cells were reported. Approximately 330 gigabases of sequencing data and 91 million or so unique TCR sequences made up an early release that covered approximately 700 HLA-typed donors. Of the roughly 400 genotyped donors, over 80% were placed in the genetic ancestry cluster associated with self-reported Caucasian donors. The aim of the study was to test whether cataloging public T cell receptors could identify signatures of past pathogen exposure. The T cell repertoires of under 700 subjects were profiled by immunosequencing and related to cytomegalovirus serostatus. A separate validation cohort of 100 to 150 different subjects was used in addition to the approximately 670-subject first cohort. High-throughput TCR immunosequencing, statistical association of individual TCRs with disease status, and machine learning were combined to predict cytomegalovirus infection status. A later analysis re-examined previously published TCR beta repertoires from 600 to 700 donors and added high-resolution HLA genotyping to investigate patterns of TCR occurrence. The later analysis used no new phenotypic data to find candidate immune exposures, relying instead on TCR beta sequences and their occurrence across donors. To decide whether each TCR beta V gene segment behaved as functional or pseudogenic, an earlier analysis of several hundred of the donors relied on high-throughput TCR beta sequencing. Donor age, sex, ethnicity and CMV serostatus were compiled alongside the repertoire data. In a later genetic analysis, genome-wide SNP genotypes for about three fifths of the roughly 670 donors were used, and that subset was treated as a discovery cohort. All discovery cohort repertoires had been generated using a single sequencing platform. Both class I and class II loci were covered by HLA typing, at four-digit resolution. The number of typed donors differed by locus: roughly 620-640 for A, B, C, DRB1 and DQB1; some 500 for DQA1; fewer than 610 for DPA1; and around 450 for DPB1. Roughly five DR-DQ haplotypes were handled as single units for association and clustering because linkage in the cohort was strong. Across 398 genotyped donors of the cohort, an average of about 240,000 unique TCR beta nucleotide sequences per donor were sequenced, and approximately 19% of those sequences were non-productive. The study at large found these results: Sequencing depth was assumed to be roughly uniform across donors in the presence/absence analyses, though that assumption may not hold. An earlier analysis of around 500 of the donors showed that most TCR beta V segments appeared in productive rearrangements either about 90% or about 30% of the time, which broadly matched IMGT annotations. Because some donors lacked HLA typing at each locus, the association tests relied only on the typed subset. In a later analysis, around 17,000 TCR beta sequences were associated with specific HLA alleles at a false discovery rate of 0.05. In a later analysis, TCR association rates were found to vary across HLA loci, with the most associated TCRs seen for DRB1 alleles and the fewest for HLA-C alleles. In this cohort, only TCR beta chains were sequenced, and detectable features were limited by the absence of alpha or paired-chain data. The study listed 150 to 200 TCR beta chains as associated with cytomegalovirus. According to a later analysis, most CMV-associated TCR beta chains appeared to be HLA-restricted, and the HLA associations seemed to be driven largely by CMV exposure. Because counts were too low, seventeen rarely observed V segments, including chromosome 9 orphons, were left out of the earlier analysis of 500 to 650 of the donors. V-gene and J-gene trimming of TCR beta chains was associated with a missense DCLRE1C variant in a later genetic analysis, and the association was replicated in an independent cohort. Cytomegalovirus status was reported to be diagnosed by the classifier with high specificity and sensitivity in both the original and validation cohorts. According to a later analysis, parvovirus B19, influenza, CMV and Epstein-Barr virus appeared linked to several top co-occurrence clusters. Most TCR sequences were seen in very few donors, while some public TCRs were found in many individuals. Strong co-occurrence of HLA alleles, especially DR and DQ, made assigning TCR associations to individual alleles difficult. In a later analysis, HLA-associated TCR beta chains were found to be more clonally expanded and to have lower generation probabilities than equally common non-associated chains. A few of the identified cytomegalovirus-associated TCR beta chains were confirmed in vitro to be specific for cytomegalovirus antigens. The authors suggested that the approach could potentially be generalized to other disease states and immunological phenotypes. The only immune exposure information available for the cohort was CMV serostatus. Compared with the 666-donor mean, donors in an Asian-associated ancestry cluster had fewer N-insertions in productive TCRs, according to a later genetic analysis. A cluster of highly shared sequence variants was judged likely to represent a technical artifact of the sequencing pipeline. Correlated functional status among segregating V segments might reflect linkage disequilibrium, but an unknown experimental factor could not be ruled out. A further reported finding was that TCR beta sequences accurately predicted the HLA-A and HLA-B alleles for most subjects in the first cohort.

Libraries were built with the immunoSEQ multiplex PCR assay. For the multiplex PCR, a mixture combining 60 forward primers for TCR Vbeta segments and 13 reverse primers for TCR Jbeta segments was used. The CDR3 region of rearranged TCR beta genes was amplified from genomic DNA with a multiplex PCR assay. The Illumina HiSeq System was used to sequence the amplified TCR beta libraries as 87-base-pair reads. The study's own analysis went as follows. A later analysis tallied some 79 million unique TCR beta chains across the 640 or so repertoires, and some 12 million of those chains were shared by two or more donors. A nearest-neighbor algorithm error-corrected the raw reads and collapsed the reads into unique sequences, merging closely related sequences to remove PCR and sequencing errors. CDR3 sequences were aligned to IMGT reference sequences to assign V, D and J gene segments. For a sequence to be retained, at least a six-nucleotide match to both a V gene segment and a J gene segment was required. Rearrangements were called productive when the CDR3 lacked stop codons and stayed in frame with V and J; all others were non-productive. Following IMGT convention, CDR3 was defined as the stretch from the second conserved V-encoded cysteine to the conserved J-encoded phenylalanine. The earlier analysis of about 610 of the donors excluded sequences that lacked an unambiguous match to a single V gene segment. An earlier analysis of a few hundred of the donors called V segments functional above 56.7% productive rearrangements and segregating when the between-donor standard deviation exceeded 5%. A statistical classification framework was built to diagnose cytomegalovirus status from the catalog of TCR beta chain sequences. A later analysis assigned V and J genes by comparing TCR nucleotide sequences with IMGT/GENE-DB human TR gene sequences. The TCRdist pipeline was used in a later analysis to assign CDR3 sequences and most-parsimonious VDJ recombination scenarios. A later analysis defined each TCR beta chain by its CDR3 amino acid sequence plus V-gene family, and excluded reads lacking a unique V-gene family. As a way to deal with suspected cross-contamination and a sequencing artifact, a later analysis dropped 592 nucleotide sequences that were highly shared and had low generation probability. For each public chain, a later analysis derived a clonal expansion index from normalized ranks of inferred template counts within each repertoire. In a later analysis, generation probabilities were computed with a VDJ recombination model fitted to out-of-frame rearrangements, and the resulting probabilities were checked against IGoR. Hypergeometric tests were used in a later analysis to score TCR-TCR, TCR-HLA and TCR-CMV co-occurrence, with a repertoire-size bias correction applied to the TCR pairs. To estimate false discovery rates, a later analysis permuted the HLA or CMV assignments 20 times. In a later analysis, co-occurring TCRs were grouped with DBSCAN, and TCRdist sequence similarity was added when clustering was performed within HLA-allele-positive subsets. Repertoires with fewer than 30,000 or more than 120,000 public chains were left out of co-occurrence clustering, as were five repertoires with anomalous nucleotide sharing. In its TCRdb copy, this immuneACCESS table keeps in-frame sequences only and misses some clones. Where compared with another copy, unresolved V genes explain less than half of these, and the others have no known cause. V and J calls and clone size are copied from that table; D and trimming were computed from the DNA. The sample table holds some 180,000 clones, of which more than 60% were seen once. About 4% of the sample goes to the ten largest clones.

On this clone: This clone's antigen is unknown. No base qualities exist here, and no much larger clone lies one base off it.

In total, fewer than 750 healthy bone marrow donors made up the cohort. All cohort members were sampled while nominally healthy, although unrecorded immune exposures were likely present. The donor was CMV seropositive and was included in the group of 250 to 300 seropositive cohort members. A peripheral blood sample was provided by each donor, and peripheral blood mononuclear cells were used for TCR beta sequencing. The Qiagen DNeasy Blood Extraction Kit was used to extract genomic DNA from the blood cell samples. The specimen sequenced was PBMCs. The receptor's source is a woman aged 60-75 years in good health and CMV-seropositive.

CDR3 loop: CASSEAWGQGSDTQYF. The DNA reads as follows: TGCGCCAGCAGCGAAGCCTGGGGACAGGGCTCAGATACGCAGTATTTT. The chain links TRBV4-1 with TRBJ2-3; 9 junctional bases match TRBD1. The cysteine opens and the phenylalanine closes a CDR3 of 16 amino acids. The retained sequence is limited to the CDR3, 48 bases, with the frame set at the first base. The germline V gene encodes CDR1 MGHRA and CDR2 YSYEKL. Unmatched junction bases come to 10, with V trimmed by 5 bases and J by 4 bases.